A single sample gave rise to the 32 T cell receptor beta chains below, sequenced in a study of T cell responses to AZD1222 COVID-19 vaccine. TCRdb's table, derived via immunoSEQ multiplex PCR, lists solely in-frame clones and lacks some. The data contain some 170,000 clones, 90% of them singletons. This material consisted of peripheral blood, taken 28 days after the second dose of the MenACWY control vaccine. These receptors were taken from an adult who received the MenACWY meningococcal vaccine as a control.

The chain couples TRBV5-1 to TRBJ2-7, with unresolved D. V dropped 5 bases and J dropped 2 bases, with 17 bases sitting between them. The length of the CDR3 is 15 residues. From germline, CDR1 is SGHRS and CDR2 YFSETQ. CDR3 loop: CASSLITSTPYEQYF. The CDR3 DNA sequence: TGCGCCAGCAGTTTAATAACAAGCACCCCCTACGAGCAGTACTTC.

The rearrangement links TRBV29-1 to TRBJ2-5, with TRBD2 as a possible D gene (5 bases). This CDR3 has 12 residues. The V end was cut by 7 bases, the J end by 2 bases, with 11 bases between. The germline gives CDR1 SQVTM, CDR2 ANQGSEA. The CDR3 loop reads CSARTVQETQYF. CDR3 nucleotide sequence: TGCAGCGCCAGGACTGTGCAAGAGACCCAGTACTTC.

Notes on this clone: Sequence at one end of the junction differs from germline and may be a read error. The chain has TRBV12-3 or TRBV12-4 and TRBJ1-2; the D is unclear. The CDR3 is 12 residues long. The CDR3 loop is CASTLSGIGYTF. In nucleotides, the CDR3 is TGTGCCAGCACTTTATCGGGGATCGGCTACACCTTC.

This clone was detected once. The rearrangement uses TRBV11-2 and TRBJ2-5; D might be TRBD2 (7 bases). The CDR3 covers 17 residues. Looked up from germline, CDR1 is SGHAT and CDR2 is FQNNGV. With 0 bases removed from V and 3 bases from J, the gap between germline ends came to 17 bases. DNA for the CDR3: TGTGCCAGCAGCTTAGATGGCGGGGGCTCAGGTAAAGAGACCCAGTACTTC. Residues: CASSLDGGGSGKETQYF.

V is TRBV10-3 and J is TRBJ2-1; D remains unclear. Per the germline V gene, CDR1 is ENHRY and CDR2 is SYGVKD. The ends were cut back, 2 bases at V and 10 bases at J, with 12 bases in the middle. The CDR3 runs 13 residues. The CDR3 DNA reads as TGTGCCATCAGTGAGCCAGGCGCGAGCGAGCAGTTCTTC. Residues: CAISEPGASEQFF.

This chain connects TRBV3-1 (or the pseudogene TRBV3-2) to TRBJ2-6, with TRBD1 matching 8 bases. The germline V gene encodes CDR1 LGHDT and CDR2 YNNKEL (reference sequence). V lost 5 bases to trimming and J lost 2 bases; unmatched junction nucleotides: 2. The CDR3 is 15 amino acids. CDR3 in amino acids: CASSYRGTGANVLTF. The DNA of the CDR3 is TGTGCCAGCAGCTACAGGGGGACTGGGGCCAACGTCCTGACTTTC.

This clone was detected only once. The V gene is TRBV6-1, the J gene TRBJ1-1, with 7 bases aligning to TRBD1. The CDR3 has 15 amino acids. In germline, CDR1 is MNHNS, CDR2 SASEGT. Trimming at V came to 3 bases and at J to 2 bases, leaving 6 bases not matched to a gene. The CDR3 DNA follows: TGTGCCAGCAGTGATCCGGGACAGCCCAACACTGAAGCTTTCTTT. It is translated as CASSDPGQPNTEAFF.

CDR3 in amino acids: CASSPSLRTGMLAYF. The CDR3 DNA is TGTGCCAGCAGCCCATCCCTTCGGACGGGGATGTTAGCGTACTTC. The chain links TRBV3-1 (or the pseudogene TRBV3-2) to TRBJ2-7; weak D call: TRBD2 (5 bases). V gave up 4 bases and J gave up 12 bases, with 25 bases separating them. From germline, CDR1 is LGHDT and CDR2 YNNKEL (reference sequence). There are 15 residues in the CDR3.

This chain links TRBV11-2 with TRBJ1-5; D is possibly TRBD1 (5 bases). V was cut by 1 base and J by 1 base, with 14 bases left in between. This CDR3 is built from 17 residues. The germline V gene encodes CDR1 SGHAT and CDR2 FQNNGV. CDR3 in amino acids: CASSLGGRGPSNQPQHF. CDR3 in DNA: TGTGCCAGCAGCTTAGGGGGTCGGGGCCCGAGCAATCAGCCCCAGCATTTT.

The chain joins TRBV9 to TRBJ2-2, with 7 positions matching TRBD1. V trimming: 3 bases; J trimming: 4 bases; junction bases outside the gene matches: 6. From germline, CDR1 is SGDLS and CDR2 YYNGEE. This CDR3 region has 15 residues. The CDR3 nucleotides read TGTGCCAGCAGCGCTACAGGGGTGGCCACCGGGGAGCTGTTTTTT. Translation gives CASSATGVATGELFF.

Turning to this clone: This sample includes further DNA sequences coding for the same CDR3. V usage is TRBV11-3 and J usage is TRBJ1-1, with a possible D match to TRBD1 (5 bases). With 0 bases removed from V and 2 bases from J, the gap between germline ends came to 7 bases. The CDR3 is 14 residues long. In germline, CDR1 is SGHNT, CDR2 YENEEA. The CDR3 coding sequence is TGTGCCAGCAGCTTAGACGGGGGTAACACTGAAGCTTTCTTT. Its protein product is CASSLDGGNTEAFF.

The V and J genes are TRBV5-4 and TRBJ1-4; D call uncertain. V was shortened by 1 base and J by 4 bases, with 11 bases between the two germline ends. The CDR3 loop spans 15 amino acids. Germline loops: CDR1 SGHNT, CDR2 YYREEE (reference sequence). CDR3 loop: CASSLMGAHNEKLFF. DNA of the CDR3: TGTGCCAGCAGCTTGATGGGTGCCCATAATGAAAAACTGTTTTTT.

V and J are TRBV18 and TRBJ2-1; 7 bases are shared with TRBD1. Losses at the gene ends were 2 bases for V and 0 bases for J; bases not matched to a gene: 4. The CDR3 totals 16 residues. CDR1 KGHSH and CDR2 LQKENI come from the germline V gene. CDR3 protein: CASSPGTVSSYNEQFF. The CDR3 region has the DNA TGTGCCAGCTCACCAGGGACAGTCAGCTCCTACAATGAGCAGTTCTTC. The variable domain in full, with the rest retrieved from reference TRBV18 and TRBJ2-1, is NAGVMQNPRHLVRRRGQEARLRCSPMKGHSHVYWYRQLPEEGLKFMVYLQKENIIDESGMPKERFSAEFPKEGPSILRIQQVVRGDSAAYFCASSPGTVSSYNEQFFGPGTRLTVL.

J is TRBJ2-7 and V is TRBV28; no clear D. Trimming took 6 bases from V and 3 from J, leaving 12 bases between them. CDR1 is MDHEN and CDR2 is SYDVKM in the germline V gene. The CDR3 is 13 residues long. CDR3 in amino acids: CASRNVGYYEQYF. Here the CDR3 DNA reads TGTGCCAGCAGGAACGTAGGCTACTACGAGCAGTACTTC.

DNA of the CDR3: TGTGCCAGCAGGTTAAGGGAGGACACTGAAGCTTTCTTT. It encodes CASRLREDTEAFF. The gene calls are TRBV7-2 and TRBJ1-1, with unresolved D. CDR1 is SGHTA, CDR2 FQGNSA, per germline. There are 13 residues in the CDR3. V was trimmed by 6 bases and J by 3 bases, leaving 11 bases between them.

This chain links TRBV28 with TRBJ2-7; D may match TRBD1 or TRBD2 (5 bases each). The CDR3 runs to 16 residues. The ends were cut back, 8 bases at V and 0 bases at J, with 20 bases in the middle. Germline CDR1 and CDR2: MDHEN and SYDVKM. The CDR3 nucleotides read TGTGCCAGCGAGCCCCGGCGGGCAGGGTACTCCTACGAGCAGTACTTC. It codes for CASEPRRAGYSYEQYF.

This clone showed up just once. The chain recombines TRBV7-7 with TRBJ2-5; 9 nucleotides line up with TRBD2. The CDR3 has 16 residues. After removal of 5 bases from V and 5 bases from J, the junction contained 12 bases not matched to a gene. CDR1 and CDR2 (germline): SSHAT, FNYEAQ (reference sequence). Here the CDR3 reads CASSPALAGALETQYF. CDR3 in DNA: TGTGCCAGCAGCCCCGCCTTAGCGGGAGCGCTGGAGACCCAGTACTTC.

The rearrangement joins TRBV30 to TRBJ2-7; either TRBD1 or TRBD2 may supply D (5 bases each). This CDR3 has 16 residues. The germline V gene encodes CDR1 GTSNPN and CDR2 SVGIG (reference sequence). Trimming took off 1 base at V and 3 bases at J, with 19 bases between the two ends. This chain's CDR3 is CAWSGAGGRRFYEQYF. The CDR3, as DNA: TGTGCCTGGAGTGGGGCTGGGGGAAGGCGATTCTACGAGCAGTACTTC.

The gene calls are TRBV4-1 and TRBJ1-2; TRBD1 agrees at 8 bases. The V gene's germline CDR1 is MGHRA and CDR2 YSYEKL. The CDR3 extends over 15 amino acids. J gave up 7 bases and V 0 bases, and 7 bases lay outside the gene matches. CDR3 amino acids: CASSQDDQGAGGYTF. For the CDR3, the DNA is TGCGCCAGCAGCCAAGATGATCAGGGGGCGGGTGGCTACACCTTC.

This clone is a singleton in its sample. The chain has TRBV10-3 and TRBJ2-1; 10 bases line up with TRBD2. CDR3 length equals 15 residues. Trimming took 7 bases from V and 4 from J; bases not matched to a gene: 7. Germline CDR1 reads ENHRY; CDR2 reads SYGVKD. CDR3 DNA sequence: TGTGCCATCATGGGGACTAGCGATACTTACAATGAGCAGTTCTTC. This encodes CAIMGTSDTYNEQFF.

The chain joins TRBV3-1 (or the pseudogene TRBV3-2) to TRBJ1-2, with D unclear. The CDR3 has 13 amino acids. Trimming removed 0 bases from V and 8 bases from J, with 10 bases in between. Germline V lookup: CDR1 LGHDT, CDR2 YNNKEL (reference sequence). The CDR3: CASSQDRRSGYTF. The CDR3 nucleotides read TGTGCCAGCAGCCAAGATCGCAGGAGCGGCTACACCTTC.

This sequence joins TRBV18 and TRBJ1-2; 8 nucleotides align to TRBD1. Trimming cost V 9 bases and J 6 bases; bases outside gene matches: 12. Germline-derived CDR1 and CDR2 are KGHSH and LQKENI. CDR3 length: 14 residues. In DNA form, the CDR3 reads TGTGCCAGTCACGGGTCGACAGGGGCAAATGGCTACACCTTC. Residues: CASHGSTGANGYTF.

The chain recombines TRBV18 with TRBJ2-3; D possibly matches TRBD1 or TRBD2 (5 bases each). V gave up 6 bases and J gave up 0 bases, with 22 bases separating them. Germline lookup yields CDR1 KGHSH and CDR2 LQKENI. The CDR3 length is 18 residues. The CDR3 loop reads CASSPPFGLGPSTDTQYF. In DNA form, the CDR3 reads TGTGCCAGCTCGCCCCCCTTCGGACTGGGACCTAGCACAGATACGCAGTATTTT.

The chain's CDR3 is CASSYTPGVPNTEAFF. CDR3 sequence (DNA): TGTGCCAGCAGTTACACCCCAGGAGTGCCGAACACTGAAGCTTTCTTT. The chain joins TRBV6-5 to TRBJ1-1; D uncertain. V dropped 2 bases and J dropped 1 base, with 14 bases sitting between them. The CDR3 loop spans 16 amino acids. CDR1 and CDR2 (germline): MNHEY, SVGAGI.

The chain is built from TRBV6-5 and TRBJ2-7; 8 positions match TRBD2. The CDR3 is 15 amino acids. From germline, CDR1 is MNHEY and CDR2 SVGAGI. V was pared by 6 bases and J by 5 bases, with 12 bases of the junction left unmatched. The CDR3 DNA sequence: TGTGCCAGCAGATCGTCCGGGACTAGGTTCCACGAGCAGTACTTC. Protein sequence: CASRSSGTRFHEQYF.

The chain employs TRBV2 and TRBJ1-2; D may be TRBD1 (6 bases). Per germline, CDR1 SNHLY and CDR2 FYNNEI. Trimming took off 3 bases at V and 5 bases at J, with 19 bases between the two ends. The CDR3 has 16 amino acids. The CDR3 region is CASSESGPDSQYGYTF. The CDR3 DNA reads TGTGCCAGCAGTGAGTCCGGGCCGGACAGCCAATATGGCTACACCTTC.

The rearrangement links TRBV30 to TRBJ1-1; unclear D gene. The V end lost 5 bases, the J end lost 2 bases, and 6 bases lay between the germline ends. The germline V gene has CDR1 GTSNPN and CDR2 SVGIG (reference sequence). This CDR3 contains 11 residues. The CDR3 loop reads CAWGFNTEAFF. The DNA of the CDR3 is TGTGCCTGGGGGTTTAACACTGAAGCTTTCTTT.

This chain connects TRBV7-3 to TRBJ2-1; 7 nucleotides agree with TRBD2. The CDR3 is 14 residues long. The V segment lost 8 bases and the J segment 5 bases; nucleotides outside the gene matches: 9. Germline lookup yields CDR1 SGHTA and CDR2 FQGTGA. CDR3 amino acids: CASGVSGTHNEQFF. The DNA for the CDR3 is TGTGCCAGCGGAGTGAGCGGGACCCACAATGAGCAGTTCTTC.

The chain links TRBV9 to TRBJ2-2, with D uncertain. The CDR3 runs to 16 residues. Trimming removed 1 base at V and 4 bases at J, with 14 bases between. The germline gives CDR1 SGDLS, CDR2 YYNGEE. The CDR3 DNA follows: TGTGCCAGCAGCGTATCTCTGGGTTTTAGCACCGGGGAGCTGTTTTTT. Translating gives CASSVSLGFSTGELFF.

The chain uses TRBV4-3 and TRBJ1-1; D perhaps matches TRBD1 (5 bases). Germline-derived CDR1 and CDR2 are LGHNA and YSLEER. The CDR3 contains 15 residues. Trimming pared 1 base from V and 1 base from J, leaving 10 bases between. CDR3 amino acids: CASSQGPGTNTEAFF. CDR3 nucleotide sequence: TGCGCCAGCAGCCAAGGTCCGGGGACGAACACTGAAGCTTTCTTT.

The chain carries TRBV14 and TRBJ2-1; no definite D call. The V end lost 8 bases, the J end lost 4 bases, and 0 bases lay between the germline ends. Germline V CDR1 and CDR2: SGHDN, FVKESK. The CDR3 runs 9 residues. The CDR3 DNA is TGTGCCAGCTACAATGAGCAGTTCTTC. Translating gives CASYNEQFF.

The V call is TRBV24-1, the J call TRBJ2-1; TRBD2 matches at 14 bases. The length of the CDR3 is 16 residues. Losses at the gene ends were 4 bases for V and 8 bases for J; bases not matched to a gene: 6. Germline CDR1 and CDR2: KGHDR and SFDVKD. CDR3 DNA sequence: TGTGCCACCAGTGAAACCGGGACTAGCGGGAGCTATGAGCAGTTCTTC. It codes for CATSETGTSGSYEQFF.